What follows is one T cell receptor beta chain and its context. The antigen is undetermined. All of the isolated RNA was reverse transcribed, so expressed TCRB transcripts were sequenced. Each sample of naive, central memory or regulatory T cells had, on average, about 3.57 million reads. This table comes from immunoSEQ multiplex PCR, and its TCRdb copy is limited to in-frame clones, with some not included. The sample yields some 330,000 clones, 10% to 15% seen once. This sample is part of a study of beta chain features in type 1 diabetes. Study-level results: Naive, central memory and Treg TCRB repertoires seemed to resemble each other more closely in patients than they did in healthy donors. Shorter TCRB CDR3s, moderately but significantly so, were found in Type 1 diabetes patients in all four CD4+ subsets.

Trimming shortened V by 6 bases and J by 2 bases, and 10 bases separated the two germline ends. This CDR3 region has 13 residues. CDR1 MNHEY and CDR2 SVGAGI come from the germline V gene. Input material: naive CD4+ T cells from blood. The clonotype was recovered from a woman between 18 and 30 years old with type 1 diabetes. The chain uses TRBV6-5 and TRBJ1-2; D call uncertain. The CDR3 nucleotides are TGTGCCAGCAGCCACGACGGGAACTATGGCTACACCTTC. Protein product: CASSHDGNYGYTF.